The rows below give T cell receptor beta chains drawn from one sample of a study of post-analysis software for immune sequencing data. MiXCR, run by TCRdb on the PCR reads, gives a single entry per CDR3 protein. The repertoire holds about 770,000 distinct CDR3 sequences, with under 60% as singletons. Specimen: blood. The receptors were sampled from a girl aged 10 to 17 with multiple sclerosis. CDR3s include the opening cysteine and the closing phenylalanine or tryptophan. Fields, in order: J gene, D gene, V gene, clone size, CDR3 DNA, CDR3 protein. A D gene is named only where the DNA matches it firmly. Expanded clones are given a class, and other clones once, few, many or no size at all.

TRBJ2-3	TRBD2	TRBV7-3	-	TGTGCCAGCGGCCTGCAAGCGGGGGAAACAGATACGCAGTATTTT	CASGLQAGETDTQYF
TRBJ1-4	-	TRBV6-1	-	TGTGCCAGCAGTGAATATGGGGCTTCAACTAATGAAAAACTGTTTTTT	CASSEYGASTNEKLFF
TRBJ2-7	-	TRBV5-1	-	TGCGCCAGCAGCTTCTTCCAGGGGCCTTCCTACGAGCAGTACTTC	CASSFFQGPSYEQYF
TRBJ2-5	-	TRBV5-1	few	TGCGCCAGCAGCTTGGTACAGCCGTCGGAGACCCAGTACTTC	CASSLVQPSETQYF
TRBJ2-2	-	TRBV5-6	few	TGTGCCAGCAGCCTGTTACGTGCGGGGGCGCGTCGAAGGGAGCTGTTTTTT	CASSLLRAGARRRELFF
TRBJ1-2	-	TRBV20-1	-	TGCAGTGCTAGAGGGGAAGGGGGAAGTTATGGCTACACCTTC	CSARGEGGSYGYTF
TRBJ1-5	TRBD1	TRBV6-1	once	TGTGCCAGCGGGACAGTGCATAATCAGCCCCAGCATTTT	CASGTVHNQPQHF
TRBJ2-7	-	TRBV7-9	-	TGTGCCAGCAGCTCCAGACCGTCCGAGCAGTACTTC	CASSSRPSEQYF
TRBJ2-1	-	TRBV4-1	few	TGCGCCAGCAGCCACCCTCCCGGGGACAATGAGCAGTTCTTC	CASSHPPGDNEQFF
TRBJ2-3	-	TRBV7-9	-	TGTGCCAGCAGCTTAGTTGCTGGGGGCAAGCCGCATACGCAGTATTTT	CASSLVAGGKPHTQYF
TRBJ2-1	-	TRBV7-8	-	TGTGCCAGCAGCTACCCCGCCCGTCTCCGTGAGCAGTTCTTC	CASSYPARLREQFF
TRBJ2-1	TRBD2	TRBV20-1	-	TGCAGTGCTAGAGAACAACCCAGCCCGGGACTAGCGGGAGGGACCTACAATGAGCAGTTCTTC	CSAREQPSPGLAGGTYNEQFF
TRBJ2-5	TRBD1	TRBV11-2	few	TGTGCCAGCAGCGGACGACAGGGGATCCGAGAGACCCAGTACTTC	CASSGRQGIRETQYF
TRBJ1-2	TRBD1	TRBV12-3/TRBV12-4	few	TGTGCCAGCAGTTCGGACAGGGTGGGGTATGGCTACACCTTC	CASSSDRVGYGYTF
TRBJ2-1	-	TRBV15	-	TGTGCCACGACAGTCGCGGGTAACAATGAGCAGTTCTTC	CATTVAGNNEQFF
TRBJ2-3	-	TRBV20-1	once	TGCAGTGCTAGAGAAGGAAACACCCACACAGATACGCAGTATTTT	CSAREGNTHTDTQYF
TRBJ2-5	-	TRBV28	few	TGTGCCAGCAGTTTTCCTTCGAAGGGAGAGACCCAGTACTTC	CASSFPSKGETQYF
TRBJ2-1	TRBD2	TRBV10-3	-	TGTGCCATAAAACCGGGACTAGCGGGAGGGGGCTCCTACAATGAGCAGTTCTTC	CAIKPGLAGGGSYNEQFF
TRBJ2-5	TRBD1	TRBV6-7	few	TGTGCCAGCAGTCCGGACAGGATGGAGACCCAGTACTTC	CASSPDRMETQYF
TRBJ2-6	-	TRBV5-5	few	TGTGCCAGCAGCTTGAGGTCAGACCTCTCTGGGGCCAACGTCCTGACTTTC	CASSLRSDLSGANVLTF
TRBJ2-3	TRBD2	TRBV11-3	-	TGTGCCAGCAGCGCCGGGACTAGCGGGAGTGCGCAGTATTTT	CASSAGTSGSAQYF
TRBJ2-1	-	TRBV20-1	few	TGCAGTGCCGAGTTTCATGGCAATGAGCAGTTCTTC	CSAEFHGNEQFF
TRBJ2-7	-	TRBV14	-	TGTGCCAGCAGCCAAGAACAGGGACCGACCTACGAGCAGTACTTC	CASSQEQGPTYEQYF
TRBJ2-1	TRBD2	TRBV29-1	-	TGCAGCGTTACCCGGACGGTAGCGGGAGCTTACAATGAGCAGTTCTTC	CSVTRTVAGAYNEQFF
TRBJ1-2	TRBD1	TRBV29-1	-	TGCAGCGTTGTGGCAGGGGGCGCGGGTGGCTACACCTTC	CSVVAGGAGGYTF